Below, 10 T cell receptor beta chains from the same sample are listed, as sequenced in a study of cytomegalovirus exposure and HLA in healthy donors. Researchers ran the PCR with 60 Vbeta and 13 Jbeta primers. The protocol was immunoSEQ multiplex PCR, while the TCRdb copy is restricted to in-frame clones and leaves out a portion. The data show 100,000 to 150,000 clones, 10% seen once. Specimen: PBMCs. The receptors stem from a woman between 18 and 30 years old in good health and CMV-seropositive.

This clone came up a few times. This chain connects TRBV6-5 to TRBJ1-5, with 8 bases matching TRBD1. CDR1 and CDR2 (germline): MNHEY, SVGAGI. There are 14 residues in the CDR3. V shed 6 bases and J 7 bases; nucleotides not matched to a gene: 8. The CDR3 region is CASRDQGARQPQHF. CDR3 DNA sequence: TGTGCCAGCAGGGACCAGGGGGCTAGGCAGCCCCAGCATTTT.

The chain uses TRBV18 and TRBJ2-5; no definite D call. This CDR3 contains 19 residues. Trimming removed 6 bases from V and 3 bases from J, with 29 bases in between. Germline CDR1 and CDR2: KGHSH and LQKENI. CDR3 amino acids: CASSPPWAITRQEKETQYF. In DNA form, the CDR3 reads TGTGCCAGCTCCCCTCCTTGGGCGATTACACGCCAGGAAAAAGAGACCCAGTACTTC.

The chain couples TRBV7-2 to TRBJ2-1; 7 bases match TRBD2. The CDR3 is 15 residues long. Germline CDR1 and CDR2: SGHTA and FQGNSA. Germline trimming cut 5 bases from V and 6 bases from J; bases unmatched to any gene: 10. CDR3: CASSRGPGGFNEQFF. The CDR3 DNA reads TGTGCCAGCAGCCGTGGTCCGGGAGGCTTCAATGAGCAGTTCTTC.

J is TRBJ1-2 and V is TRBV29-1; D not certain. V lost 4 bases and J 6 bases, leaving 15 bases between the germline ends. The CDR3 totals 13 residues. CDR1 is SQVTM and CDR2 is ANQGSEA in the germline V gene. The CDR3: CSVAVGPGDGYTF. In DNA, the CDR3 is TGCAGCGTTGCCGTGGGTCCCGGAGATGGCTACACCTTC.

The chain joins TRBV28 to TRBJ1-1; the D is unclear. CDR1 is MDHEN, CDR2 SYDVKM, per germline. Trimming left V 3 bases short and J 1 base short, with 9 bases between. CDR3 length: 14 residues. The CDR3 reads CASSFDITNTEAFF. DNA for the CDR3: TGTGCCAGCAGTTTCGACATCACGAACACTGAAGCTTTCTTT.

This chain links TRBV10-3 with TRBJ1-2; 9 nucleotides match TRBD1. CDR1 ENHRY and CDR2 SYGVKD come from the germline V gene. CDR3 length: 13 amino acids. V lost 5 bases to trimming and J lost 3 bases; unmatched junction nucleotides: 1. For the CDR3, the DNA is TGTGCCATCAGTAGGGACAGGGACTATGGCTACACCTTC. It specifies CAISRDRDYGYTF.

The genes are TRBV28 and TRBJ2-2; D uncertain. The ends were cut back, 6 bases at V and 4 bases at J, with 6 bases in the middle. This CDR3 contains 12 residues. CDR1 and CDR2 from the germline V gene are MDHEN and SYDVKM. The CDR3 loop reads CASRSSTGELFF. The CDR3 DNA follows: TGTGCCAGCAGATCCAGCACCGGGGAGCTGTTTTTT.

J is TRBJ2-7 and V is TRBV5-4, with a possible D match to TRBD1 (5 bases). Trimming took 0 bases from V and 4 from J, leaving 5 bases between them. Germline V gene lookup returns CDR1 SGHNT and CDR2 YYREEE (reference sequence). The CDR3 loop spans 12 amino acids. The CDR3 DNA follows: TGTGCCAGCAGCTTGGACAGGTACGAGCAGTACTTC. It encodes CASSLDRYEQYF.

The chain couples TRBV2 to TRBJ2-5; D is unresolved. Matching the DNA end better, TRBJ2-7 makes the J call doubtful. This CDR3 is built from 14 residues. Germline CDR1 SNHLY, CDR2 FYNNEI. The chain's CDR3 is CASKRDFASYEQYF. The CDR3, as DNA: TGTGCCAGCAAGAGAGACTTCGCCTCCTACGAGCAGTACTTC.

The chain uses TRBV18 and TRBJ2-5, with D maybe TRBD2 (5 bases). This CDR3 is built from 14 residues. V dropped 5 bases and J dropped 0 bases, with 10 bases sitting between them. The germline V gene has CDR1 KGHSH and CDR2 LQKENI. The CDR3 region has the DNA TGTGCCAGCTCAGCGCGGGCTAACCAAGAGACCCAGTACTTC. It encodes CASSARANQETQYF.